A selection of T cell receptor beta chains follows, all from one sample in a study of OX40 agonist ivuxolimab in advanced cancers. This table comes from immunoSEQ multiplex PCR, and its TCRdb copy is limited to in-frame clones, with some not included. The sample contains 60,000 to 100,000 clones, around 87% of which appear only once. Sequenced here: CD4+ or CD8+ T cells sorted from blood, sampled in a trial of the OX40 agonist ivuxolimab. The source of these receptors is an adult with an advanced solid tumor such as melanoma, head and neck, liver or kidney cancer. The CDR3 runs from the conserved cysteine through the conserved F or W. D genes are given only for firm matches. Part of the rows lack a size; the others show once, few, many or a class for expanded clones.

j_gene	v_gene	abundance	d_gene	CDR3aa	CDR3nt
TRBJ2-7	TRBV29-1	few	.	CSARDLNLGEQYF	TGCAGCGCCCGGGACCTTAACCTAGGCGAGCAGTACTTC
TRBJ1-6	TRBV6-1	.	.	CASSDLTASPLHF	TGTGCCAGCAGTGACTTAACGGCTTCACCCCTCCACTTT
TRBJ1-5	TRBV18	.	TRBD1	CASSRDSYQPQHF	TGTGCCAGCTCACGGGACAGCTATCAGCCCCAGCATTTT
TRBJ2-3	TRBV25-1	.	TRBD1	CASSVQGLPDTQYF	TGTGCCAGCAGTGTACAGGGGTTACCAGATACGCAGTATTTT
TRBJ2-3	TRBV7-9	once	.	CASSSTDTQYF	TGTGCCAGCAGCTCCACAGATACGCAGTATTTT
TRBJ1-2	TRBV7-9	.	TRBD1	CASSLAKGANYGYTF	TGTGCCAGCAGCTTAGCGAAGGGGGCGAACTATGGCTACACCTTC
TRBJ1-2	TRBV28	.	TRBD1	CASRTGQGNYGYTF	TGTGCCAGCAGAACGGGACAGGGGAACTATGGCTACACCTTC
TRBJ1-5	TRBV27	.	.	CASSLLGQPQHF	TGTGCCAGCAGTCTCTTGGGGCAGCCCCAGCATTTT
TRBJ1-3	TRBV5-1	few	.	CASSHGQFSGNTIYF	TGCGCCAGCAGCCACGGACAGTTCTCTGGAAACACCATATATTTT
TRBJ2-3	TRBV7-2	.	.	CASSPGTAITDTQYF	TGTGCCAGCAGCCCCGGGACCGCGATCACAGATACGCAGTATTTT
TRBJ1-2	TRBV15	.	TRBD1	CATSREVGQGTGGYTF	TGTGCCACCAGCAGAGAAGTGGGACAGGGAACAGGAGGCTACACCTTC
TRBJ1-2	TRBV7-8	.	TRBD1	CASSSGQGAGGYTF	TGTGCCAGCAGCTCCGGACAGGGGGCGGGTGGCTACACCTTC
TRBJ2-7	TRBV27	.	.	CASSEYGNSYEQYF	TGTGCCAGCAGCGAGTATGGAAACTCCTACGAGCAGTACTTC
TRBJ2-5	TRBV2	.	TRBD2	CASSEIAGGSQETQYF	TGTGCCAGCAGTGAAATAGCGGGAGGGTCCCAAGAGACCCAGTACTTC
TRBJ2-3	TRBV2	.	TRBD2	CASSDPGLTTDTQYF	TGTGCCAGCAGCGACCCGGGACTAACCACAGATACGCAGTATTTT
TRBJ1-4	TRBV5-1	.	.	CASSLMGVATNEKLFF	TGCGCCAGCAGCTTGATGGGGGTTGCAACTAATGAAAAACTGTTTTTT
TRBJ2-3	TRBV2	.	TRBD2	CASSPGGGTQYF	TGTGCCAGCAGTCCGGGAGGTGGTACGCAGTATTTT
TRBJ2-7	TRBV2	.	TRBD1	CASSEDRSSYEQYF	TGTGCCAGCAGTGAGGACAGGAGCTCCTACGAGCAGTACTTC
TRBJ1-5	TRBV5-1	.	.	CASSLARRNSNQPQHF	TGCGCCAGCAGCTTGGCCAGGCGGAATAGCAATCAGCCCCAGCATTTT
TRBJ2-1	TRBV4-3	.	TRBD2	CASSQDLAGGRGEQFF	TGCGCCAGCAGCCAGGACCTAGCGGGGGGGCGAGGTGAGCAGTTCTTC
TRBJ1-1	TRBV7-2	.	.	CASRIGTNTEAFF	TGTGCCAGCCGCATTGGGACTAACACTGAAGCTTTCTTT
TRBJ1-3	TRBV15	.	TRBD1	CATSARQGTGNTIYF	TGTGCCACCAGCGCCCGACAGGGAACAGGAAACACCATATATTTT
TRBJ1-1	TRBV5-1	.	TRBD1	CASSFRQGATEAFF	TGCGCCAGCAGCTTCAGACAGGGAGCCACTGAAGCTTTCTTT
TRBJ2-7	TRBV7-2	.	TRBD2	CASSFRTSGRGYYEQYF	TGTGCCAGCAGCTTTCGTACTAGCGGGAGAGGTTACTACGAGCAGTACTTC
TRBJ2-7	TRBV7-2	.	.	CASSLLAASYEQYF	TGTGCCAGCAGCTTACTGGCTGCCTCCTACGAGCAGTACTTC
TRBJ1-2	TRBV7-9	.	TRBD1	CASSPRTGENYGYTF	TGTGCCAGCAGCCCTAGGACAGGTGAAAACTATGGCTACACCTTC
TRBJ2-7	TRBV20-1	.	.	CSASSSYEQYF	TGCAGTGCTAGCTCCTCCTACGAGCAGTACTTC
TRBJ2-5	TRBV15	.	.	CATSRDREGVRLGRQETQYF	TGTGCCACCAGCAGAGATCGAGAGGGGGTAAGATTGGGGCGCCAAGAGACCCAGTACTTC
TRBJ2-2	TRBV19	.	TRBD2	CASSIRINSGSTGELFF	TGTGCCAGTAGTATCCGGATCAACAGCGGGAGTACCGGGGAGCTGTTTTTT
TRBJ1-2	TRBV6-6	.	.	CASSYSPGTYGYTF	TGTGCCAGCAGTTACAGTCCAGGGACGTATGGCTACACCTTC
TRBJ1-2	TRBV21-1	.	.	CASSKRNEHGYTF	TGTGCCAGCAGCAAACGGAACGAGCATGGCTACACCTTC
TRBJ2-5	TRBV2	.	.	CASSLQETQYF	TGTGCCAGCAGCTTACAAGAGACCCAGTACTTC